The entry below describes one TCR beta chain. Trimming took 3 bases from V and 6 from J, leaving 8 bases between them. The CDR3 covers 12 residues. In the study's own analysis: Amplification from reference gene primers served as the basis for estimated nucleated cell counts. Measured with immunoSEQ multiplex PCR; TCRdb has only the in-frame clones, and not every one. D and trimming come from the DNA, and the V and J calls and clone size come from that table. This sample has about 140,000 clones, with roughly 80% found just once. The data are from a study of blood T cell repertoires in COVID-19. On the study more broadly: Researchers got acute and convalescent COVID-19 samples from the United States, Italy and Spain. PBMCs, B-cell-depleted T cells, or T cells provided the cDNA or gDNA that made up the material.

The TCR sequence derives from a woman aged 55-75 years with acute or convalescent COVID-19. The genes are TRBV12-3 or TRBV12-4 and TRBJ1-2; no firm D call. Material: peripheral blood. This CDR3 reads CASSFHGDGYTF. The CDR3 bases are TGTGCCAGCAGTTTTCACGGAGATGGCTACACCTTC.